The sequence of this TCR beta chain was determined in a study of beta chain features in type 1 diabetes. cDNA synthesis used the whole RNA isolate, giving expressed TCRB sequences. Sequencing used immunoSEQ multiplex PCR; TCRdb keeps in-frame clones, though not all of them. The sample has about 410,000 clones, about 14% seen once. The CDR3 totals 14 residues. Germline-derived CDR1 and CDR2 are SGHDT and YYEEEE. Trimming took 2 bases from V and 2 from J, leaving 7 bases between them. This sequence joins TRBV5-6 and TRBJ2-2; D is uncertain. The sequenced sample was naive CD4+ T cells from blood. The TCR comes from a man in his thirties or forties in good health. The CDR3 loop reads CASSFWSNTGELFF. The CDR3, as DNA: TGTGCCAGCAGCTTCTGGTCTAACACCGGGGAGCTGTTTTTT.